This TCR beta chain was sequenced for a study of cytomegalovirus exposure and HLA in healthy donors. The length of the CDR3 is 15 residues. V shed 4 bases, J shed 6 bases, and the junction held 11 bases outside the gene matches. Germline values: CDR1 SGHVS, CDR2 FQNEAQ. The primer mix had 60 Vbeta and 13 Jbeta primers. Method: immunoSEQ multiplex PCR; TCRdb's copy keeps in-frame clones and lacks some. The sample gives roughly 99,000 clones, about 72% of which show up once; roughly 2% is in the top ten. Material: PBMCs. This TCR came from a man younger than 35 in good health and CMV-seronegative. The rearrangement links TRBV7-8 to TRBJ2-5; TRBD2 agrees at 7 bases. In DNA form, the CDR3 reads TGTGCCAGCAGCTCTGCCGGGACTATGAGAAAGACCCAGTACTTC. Protein: CASSSAGTMRKTQYF.